This T cell receptor (beta chain) was recorded in a study of T-cell memory formation after mild COVID-19. Study outcomes and limitations: Shrinking CD4+ clones resided mostly in CM and EM, and CD8+ ones in EMRA.

Researchers used 5'RACE with constant-segment primers to make TCR alpha and TCR beta cDNA libraries that carry sample barcodes and UMIs. TCRdb re-called the 5' RACE reads with MiXCR, one entry per CDR3 protein. The sample has hundreds of thousands of distinct CDR3 sequences; roughly 21% are singletons. This clonotype was found a few times. Its antigen is currently unknown. Germline loops: CDR1 SGHTA, CDR2 FQGTGA. V was trimmed by 0 bases and J by 4 bases, leaving 12 bases between them. There are 15 residues in the CDR3. This chain links TRBV7-3 with TRBJ1-1, with a tentative D call TRBD1 (6 bases). The source material was PBMCs or a T cell subset sorted from them (not recorded which). The TCR comes from an adult woman who had mild COVID-19 (a few samples of this study predate the infection). Cell type and time point are not known. CDR3 amino acids: CASSLTPGAGTEAFF. The CDR3 region has the DNA TGTGCCAGCAGCTTAACCCCAGGGGCGGGCACTGAAGCTTTCTTT.